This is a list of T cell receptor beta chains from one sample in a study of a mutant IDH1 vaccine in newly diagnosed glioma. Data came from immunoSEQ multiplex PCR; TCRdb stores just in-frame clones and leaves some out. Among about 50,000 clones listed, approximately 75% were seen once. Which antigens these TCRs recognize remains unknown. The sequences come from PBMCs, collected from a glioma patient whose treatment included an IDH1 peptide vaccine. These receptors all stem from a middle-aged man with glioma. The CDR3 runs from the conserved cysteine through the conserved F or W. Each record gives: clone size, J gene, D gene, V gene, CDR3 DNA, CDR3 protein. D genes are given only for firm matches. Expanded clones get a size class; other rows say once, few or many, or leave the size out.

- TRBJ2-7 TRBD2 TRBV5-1 TGCGCCAGCAGCTTGGGTAGCGGGGCTTACGAGCAGTACTTC CASSLGSGAYEQYF
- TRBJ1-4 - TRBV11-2 TGTGCCAGCAGGGGGGGGAGCGGCAGTAATGAAAAACTGTTTTTT CASRGGSGSNEKLFF
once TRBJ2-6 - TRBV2 TGTGCCAGCAGTTTAAGCTCTGGGTTCTCCAACGTCCTGACTTTC CASSLSSGFSNVLTF
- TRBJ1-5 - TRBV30 TGTGCCTGGAGCCCAGACAGTACTAGCAATCAGCCCCAGCATTTT CAWSPDSTSNQPQHF
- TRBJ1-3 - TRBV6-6 TGTGCCAGCAGTTACTCGGACACTGGAAACACCATATATTTT CASSYSDTGNTIYF
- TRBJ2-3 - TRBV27 TGTGCCAGCAGTTTCCGGGGCCGGCTTACAGATACGCAGTATTTT CASSFRGRLTDTQYF
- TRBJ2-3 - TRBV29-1 TGCAGCGCCCGACTACGCACTAGCACAGATACGCAGTATTTT CSARLRTSTDTQYF
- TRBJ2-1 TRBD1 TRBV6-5 TGTGCCAGGACAGGGGGCTTTAGAGGTGAGCAGTTCTTC CARTGGFRGEQFF
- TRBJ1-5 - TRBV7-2 TGTGCCAGCAGCTTAGAACAGCTTAGCAATCAGCCCCAGCATTTT CASSLEQLSNQPQHF
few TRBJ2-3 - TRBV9 TGTGCCAGCAGCGTAGAGGGGGGAGGGGATACGCAGTATTTT CASSVEGGGDTQYF
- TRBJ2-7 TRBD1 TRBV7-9 TGTGCCAGCAGTGGACAGGGGGGCTACGAGCAGTACTTC CASSGQGGYEQYF
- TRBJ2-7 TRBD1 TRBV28 TGTGCCAGCAGTGCCCCCCCGGGACAGGCTACCTACGAGCAGTACTTC CASSAPPGQATYEQYF
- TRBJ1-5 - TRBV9 TGTGCCAGCAGCGTAGCTAGCGGGCTCAGCAATCAGCCCCAGCATTTT CASSVASGLSNQPQHF
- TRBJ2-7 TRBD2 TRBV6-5 TGTGCCAGCAGTTCGGGGAGGGAGTACTTC CASSSGREYF
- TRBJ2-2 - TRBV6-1 TGTGCCAGCAGTGAGGACTTTACAGGGAACACCGGGGAGCTGTTTTTT CASSEDFTGNTGELFF
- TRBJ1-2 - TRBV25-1 TGTGCCAGCAGTGAAGAGGGCGCAGCTAACTATGGCTACACCTTC CASSEEGAANYGYTF
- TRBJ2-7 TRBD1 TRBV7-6 TGTGCCAGCAGCTCAAGACAGGGTTCCCAAGACGAGCAGTACTTC CASSSRQGSQDEQYF
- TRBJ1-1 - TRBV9 TGTGCCAGCAGCGTCCAGGGCGGGAACACTGAAGCTTTCTTT CASSVQGGNTEAFF
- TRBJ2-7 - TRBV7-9 TGTGCCAGCAGCTTAGGAGGGGGGTCCAACGAGCAGTACTTC CASSLGGGSNEQYF
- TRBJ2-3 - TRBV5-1 TGCGCCAGCAGCTTGGCCGGGGGCACAGATACGCAGTATTTT CASSLAGGTDTQYF
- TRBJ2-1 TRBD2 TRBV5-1 TGCGCCAGCAGCTTGGGGGGGACTAGCGGCAATGAGCAGTTCTTC CASSLGGTSGNEQFF
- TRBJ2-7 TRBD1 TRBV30 TGTGCCTGGAGGCAGGGGACCGGGACAGGGAAGCACGAGCAGTACTTC CAWRQGTGTGKHEQYF
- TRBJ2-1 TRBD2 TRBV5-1 TGCGCCAGCAGCCAAACCCCTAGCGGGGGAAACAATGAGCAGTTCTTC CASSQTPSGGNNEQFF
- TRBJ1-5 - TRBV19 TGTGCCAGTAGTATTTTCTCCTTGGGTCGGGCGCCCCAGCATTTT CASSIFSLGRAPQHF
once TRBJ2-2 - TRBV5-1 TGCGCCAGCAGCTTTCCACAGACGAACACCGGGGAGCTGTTTTTT CASSFPQTNTGELFF
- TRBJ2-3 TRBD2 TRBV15 TGTGCCACCAGCAGAGAACCGAGGACTAGCGGGGGGTCCACAGATACGCAGTATTTT CATSREPRTSGGSTDTQYF
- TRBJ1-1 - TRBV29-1 TGCAGCGTTGAAGATCTTTGGGGATCCACTGAAGCTTTCTTT CSVEDLWGSTEAFF
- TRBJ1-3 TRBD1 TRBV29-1 TGCGGACAGGGAATGGGAAACACCATATATTTT CGQGMGNTIYF
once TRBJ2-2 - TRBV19 TGTGCCAGTAATATGGCGGGTACCGGGGAGCTGTTTTTT CASNMAGTGELFF
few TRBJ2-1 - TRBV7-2 TGTGCCAGCAGCTATGACAGGCATGAGCAGTTCTTC CASSYDRHEQFF
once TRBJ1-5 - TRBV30 TGTGCCTGGAGGGGGGACACCTCGGGGGAGCCCCAGCATTTT CAWRGDTSGEPQHF
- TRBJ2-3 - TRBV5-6 TGTGCCAGCAGCCTCTTCGGCACAGATACGCAGTATTTT CASSLFGTDTQYF
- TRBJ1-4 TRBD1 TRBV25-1 TGTGCCAGCAGCCCTCCATCCGGGACAGGGGAAACGAATGAAAAACTGTTTTTT CASSPPSGTGETNEKLFF
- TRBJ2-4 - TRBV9 TGTGCCAGCAGCGTAGAGGGTCAGGGAAACATTCAGTACTTC CASSVEGQGNIQYF
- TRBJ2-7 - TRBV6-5 TGTGCCAGCAGTTACTCGTGGGGCGAGCAGTACTTC CASSYSWGEQYF
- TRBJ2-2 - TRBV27 TGTGCCAGCAGTAACTACCGCCGGGAGCTGTTTTTT CASSNYRRELFF
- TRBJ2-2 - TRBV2 TGTGCCAGCAGGCTGACTACCACGAACACCGGGGAGCTGTTTTTT CASRLTTTNTGELFF
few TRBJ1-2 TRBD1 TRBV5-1 TGCGCCAGCAGCACCGGGACAGGGGGCGCGGACTATGGCTACACCTTC CASSTGTGGADYGYTF
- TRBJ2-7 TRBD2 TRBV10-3 TGTGCCATCAGTGAGTCTGGAGGGGAGGGCTACGAGCAGTACTTC CAISESGGEGYEQYF
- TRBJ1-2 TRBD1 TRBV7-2 TGTGCCAGCAGCTTCCGGGACAGATCGTCCTATGGCTACACCTTC CASSFRDRSSYGYTF
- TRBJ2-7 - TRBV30 TGTGCCTGGAGTTTCAAGAGATCCTACGAGCAGTACTTC CAWSFKRSYEQYF
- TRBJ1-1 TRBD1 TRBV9 TGTGCCAGCAGTCGTACAGGGGGCTACACTGAAGCTTTCTTT CASSRTGGYTEAFF
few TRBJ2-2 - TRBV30 TGTGCCTGGAGTCTTGACACTAACACCGGGGAGCTGTTTTTT CAWSLDTNTGELFF
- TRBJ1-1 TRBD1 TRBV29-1 TGCAGCTCTGGGACAGGGGGTCTAATGAACACTGAAGCTTTCTTT CSSGTGGLMNTEAFF
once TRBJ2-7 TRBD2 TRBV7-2 TGTGCCAGCAGCTTAAGGTCTAGCGGGGGTAAATACGAGCAGTACTTC CASSLRSSGGKYEQYF
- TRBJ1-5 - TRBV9 TGTGCCAGCAGCCCCCGGGGCGATAGCAATCAGCCCCAGCATTTT CASSPRGDSNQPQHF
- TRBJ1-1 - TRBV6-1 TGTGCCAGCAGTTGGGGACAGAACACTGAAGCTTTCTTT CASSWGQNTEAFF
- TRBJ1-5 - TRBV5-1 TGCGCCAGCAGCTTCAACCCGGGAGGGGCAGGGCAGCCCCAGCATTTT CASSFNPGGAGQPQHF
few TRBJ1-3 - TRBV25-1 TGTGCCACCCGGGCTGGAAACACCATATATTTT CATRAGNTIYF